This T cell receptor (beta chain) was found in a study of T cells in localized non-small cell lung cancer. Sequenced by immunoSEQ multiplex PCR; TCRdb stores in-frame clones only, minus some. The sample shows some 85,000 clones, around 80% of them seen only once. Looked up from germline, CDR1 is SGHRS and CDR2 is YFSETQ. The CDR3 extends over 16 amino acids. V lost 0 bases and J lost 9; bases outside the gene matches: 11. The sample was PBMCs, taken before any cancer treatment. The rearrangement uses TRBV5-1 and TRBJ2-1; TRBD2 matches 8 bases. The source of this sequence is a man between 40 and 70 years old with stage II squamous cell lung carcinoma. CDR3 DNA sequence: TGCGCCAGCAGCTTGGGGTTCCGGGAGGGTTATGGTGAGCAGTTCTTC. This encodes CASSLGFREGYGEQFF.